This T cell receptor (beta chain) was documented in a study of cytomegalovirus exposure and HLA in healthy donors (TCRdb year 2017). About the full investigation: In an earlier analysis of approximately 640 of the donors, approximately 260 Gb of sequence data and 90 million to 130 million unique TCR beta sequences from some 170 million T cells were reported. Along with the roughly 610-subject first cohort, a separate validation cohort of over 90 different subjects was used. The number of typed donors differed by locus: about 629-630 for A, B, C, DRB1 and DQB1; 500 to 550 for DQA1; some 590 for DPA1; and 400 to 480 for DPB1. To study patterns of TCR occurrence, a later analysis re-analyzed previously published TCR beta repertoires from more than 550 donors and added high-resolution HLA genotyping. Because of strong linkage in the cohort, roughly five DR-DQ haplotypes were treated as single units for association and clustering. High-throughput TCR immunosequencing, statistical association of individual TCRs with disease status, and machine learning were combined to predict cytomegalovirus infection status. Across about 380 genotyped donors of the cohort, an average of approximately 220,000 unique TCR beta nucleotide sequences per donor were sequenced, and approximately 19% of those sequences were non-productive. An early release covering approximately 600 HLA-typed donors comprised roughly 300 gigabases of sequencing data and tens of millions of unique TCR sequences. HLA typing covered class I and class II loci at four-digit resolution. The study profiled the T cell repertoires of 666 subjects by immunosequencing and related them to cytomegalovirus serostatus. In the later analysis, no new phenotypic data were used to find candidate immune exposures; instead, reliance was placed on TCR beta sequences and their occurrence across donors. The genetic ancestry cluster associated with self-reported Caucasian donors included about four fifths of the 398 genotyped donors. In an earlier analysis of roughly 600 of the donors, high-throughput TCR beta sequencing was used to judge whether each TCR beta V gene segment behaved as functional or pseudogenic. The study aimed to test whether signatures of past pathogen exposure could be identified by cataloging public T cell receptors. Every repertoire in the discovery cohort had been generated on one and the same sequencing platform. Donor age, sex, ethnicity and CMV serostatus were collected together with the repertoire data. Genome-wide SNP genotypes for about 65% of the roughly 700 donors were used in a later genetic analysis, which treated that subset as a discovery cohort. Overall study results and their limits: Linkage disequilibrium might explain the correlated functional status among segregating V segments, but an unknown experimental factor could not be ruled out. Three of the identified cytomegalovirus-associated TCR beta chains were confirmed in vitro to be specific for cytomegalovirus antigens. This cohort had only TCR beta chains sequenced, and the lack of alpha or paired-chain data limited which features could be detected. When HLA alleles, especially DR and DQ, strongly co-occurred, TCR associations were difficult to assign to individual alleles. Sequencing depth was assumed to be roughly uniform across donors in the presence/absence analyses, though that assumption may not hold. The classifier was reported to diagnose cytomegalovirus status with high specificity and sensitivity in both the original cohort and the validation cohort. Because HLA typing was missing for some donors at each locus, association tests included only the typed subset. A cluster of highly shared sequence variants was judged likely to be a technical artifact of the sequencing pipeline. In a later genetic analysis, fewer N-insertions in productive TCRs were reported among donors in an Asian-associated ancestry cluster than the approximately 670-donor mean. The earlier analysis of 587 of the donors excluded some 15 rarely observed V segments, including chromosome 9 orphons, because counts were too low. A further reported finding was that TCR beta sequences accurately predicted the HLA-A and HLA-B alleles for most subjects in the first cohort. A later genetic analysis associated a missense DCLRE1C variant with V-gene and J-gene trimming of TCR beta chains, and an independent cohort replicated the association. CMV serostatus was the only immune exposure information available for the cohort. The study listed 150 to 200 TCR beta chains as associated with cytomegalovirus. At a false discovery rate of 0.05, a later analysis linked some 18,000 TCR beta sequences to specific HLA alleles. A later analysis found that HLA-associated TCR beta chains were more clonally expanded and had lower generation probabilities than equally common non-associated chains. A later analysis found that most CMV-associated TCR beta chains appeared HLA-restricted, with HLA associations seemingly driven largely by CMV exposure. Several of the top co-occurrence clusters appeared to be linked to parvovirus B19, influenza, CMV and Epstein-Barr virus, according to a later analysis. Some IMGT-functional V segments, including TRBV6-2 and TRBV6-3, could not be distinguished by the 87-base-pair reads and were therefore excluded. A later analysis found that TCR association rates varied across HLA loci, with DRB1 alleles showing the most associated TCRs and HLA-C alleles the fewest. While some public TCRs were present in many individuals, most TCR sequences turned up only very rarely across donors. According to the authors, the approach could potentially be generalized to other disease states and immunological phenotypes. Broadly in line with IMGT annotations, most TCR beta V segments showed up in productive rearrangements about 90% or about 30% of the time in an earlier analysis of approximately 640 of the donors.

The cohort was made up of several hundred healthy bone marrow donors. At the time of sampling, every cohort member was nominally healthy, though immune exposures that went unrecorded were likely present. The donor was CMV seropositive and was included in the group of 250 to 300 seropositive cohort members. A peripheral blood sample was provided by each donor, and peripheral blood mononuclear cells were used for TCR beta sequencing. Genomic DNA extraction from the blood cell samples was performed with the Qiagen DNeasy Blood Extraction Kit. Via the germline V gene (reference sequence), CDR1 is LNHNV and CDR2 YYDKDF. After removal of 3 bases from V and 3 bases from J, the junction retains 25 bases not matched to a gene. The CDR3 starts with the cysteine, ends with the phenylalanine, and has 21 residues. Of the read, only the CDR3 DNA is kept; its 63 bases are in frame from base 1. The library was generated by the immunoSEQ multiplex PCR assay. For the multiplex PCR, a mixture combining 60 forward primers for TCR Vbeta segments and 13 reverse primers for TCR Jbeta segments was used. The CDR3 region of rearranged TCR beta genes was amplified from genomic DNA by a multiplex PCR assay. Amplified TCR beta libraries were sequenced as 87-base-pair reads on the Illumina HiSeq System. The study's processing was this. Across the roughly 670 repertoires, a later analysis counted tens of millions of unique TCR beta chains, some 11 million of which were shared by at least two donors. A nearest-neighbor algorithm error-corrected the raw reads and collapsed the reads into unique sequences, merging closely related sequences to remove PCR and sequencing errors. CDR3 sequences were aligned to IMGT reference sequences to assign V, D and J gene segments. For a sequence to be retained, a match of at least six nucleotides to both a V gene segment and a J gene segment was required. A rearrangement was called productive if the CDR3 had no stop codons and remained in frame with V and J, and every other rearrangement was called non-productive. Following IMGT convention, CDR3 was defined as the stretch from the second conserved V-encoded cysteine up to the conserved J-encoded phenylalanine. The earlier analysis of around 640 of the donors excluded sequences that lacked an unambiguous match to a single V gene segment. In an earlier analysis of approximately 590 of the donors, V segments were called functional above 56.7% productive rearrangements and were called segregating when the between-donor standard deviation exceeded 5%. To diagnose cytomegalovirus status from the catalog of TCR beta chain sequences, a statistical classification framework was built. A later analysis assigned V and J genes by comparing TCR nucleotide sequences with IMGT/GENE-DB human TR gene sequences. A later analysis assigned CDR3 sequences and most-parsimonious VDJ recombination scenarios with the TCRdist pipeline. In a later analysis, every TCR beta chain was defined by the combination of its CDR3 amino acid sequence and its V-gene family, and reads without a unique V-gene family were dropped. To address suspected cross-contamination and a sequencing artifact, a later analysis removed under 600 highly shared, low-generation-probability nucleotide sequences. A later analysis calculated a clonal expansion index for each public chain from normalized within-repertoire ranks of inferred template counts. Generation probabilities in a later analysis came from a VDJ recombination model fitted to out-of-frame rearrangements, and those results were checked against IGoR. Hypergeometric tests were used in a later analysis to score TCR-TCR, TCR-HLA and TCR-CMV co-occurrence, with a repertoire-size bias correction applied to the TCR pairs. A later analysis estimated false discovery rates by permuting HLA or CMV assignments 20 times. A later analysis grouped co-occurring TCRs with DBSCAN, adding TCRdist sequence similarity when clustering within HLA-allele-positive subsets. Co-occurrence clustering excluded repertoires with fewer than 30,000 or more than 120,000 public chains, plus five with anomalous nucleotide sharing. Drawn from immuneACCESS, this table holds only the in-frame rearrangements with V and J called that TCRdb kept. Clones are partly lost; checked studies trace under half to an unresolved V gene and leave the rest unexplained. V and J calls and clone size are given by that table; D and trimming were obtained from the DNA. The sample data list 90,000 to 120,000 clones, and roughly 80% of these were observed just once. The ten largest account for less than 3% of the sample.

This clone has more than one count but fewer than ten. No cognate antigen has been identified for it. No base qualities exist here, and no much larger clone lies one base off it. This receptor was obtained from a man aged 30-40 years in good health and CMV-seropositive. Recombination joined TRBV15 with TRBJ1-2, with 7 junctional bases fitting TRBD1. The sequenced material came from PBMCs. The CDR3 has the sequence CATSSGGGEVTDRETYYGYTF. The bases are TGTGCCACCAGCAGCGGAGGTGGGGAAGTGACTGACAGGGAGACTTACTATGGCTACACCTTC.